The 31 T cell receptor beta chains below were found in one sample sequenced in a study of read filtering for tumor transcriptome and immune sequencing. This library used 300 to 500 ng RNA and molecular barcoded adaptors spanning alpha/delta and beta/gamma chains. MiXCR, run by TCRdb on the reads, gives a single entry per CDR3 protein. The sample holds 130,000 or so distinct CDR3 sequences, roughly 13% seen once. Sequencing used a population of CD138-negative cells sorted from bone marrow. The receptors come from a donor at least 40 years old with multiple myeloma.

The rearrangement uses TRBV7-2 and TRBJ2-1, with D hard to call. CDR1 and CDR2 from the germline V gene are SGHTA and FQGNSA. The CDR3 spans 12 residues. V was trimmed by 7 bases and J by 8 bases, leaving 12 bases between them. The CDR3 spells CASNQRHDEQFF. CDR3 sequence (DNA): TGTGCCAGCAACCAGAGACACGATGAGCAGTTCTTC.

This clonotype came up many times. The rearrangement joins TRBV11-2 to TRBJ2-7; a possible D gene is TRBD2 (5 bases). Germline CDR1 and CDR2: SGHAT and FQNNGV. V was cut by 1 base and J by 7 bases, with 11 bases left in between. The CDR3 has 13 residues. The CDR3 reads CASSLVARGEQYF. The CDR3 coding sequence is TGTGCCAGCAGCTTAGTAGCCCGGGGTGAGCAGTACTTC.

V gene TRBV7-9 combines with J gene TRBJ2-1, with 14 bases that match TRBD2. CDR3 length: 17 amino acids. The V gene end was trimmed by 1 base and the J gene end by 5 bases; junction bases not matched to a gene: 4. CDR1 and CDR2 from the germline V gene are SEHNR and FQNEAQ (reference sequence). The CDR3 sequence: CASSLGTSGRFNNEQFF. The CDR3 DNA is TGTGCCAGCAGCTTAGGGACTAGCGGGAGGTTTAACAATGAGCAGTTCTTC. Combining the CDR3 with reference TRBV7-9 and TRBJ2-1 gives the whole variable domain DTGVSQNPRHKITKRGQNVTFRCDPISEHNRLYWYRQTLGQGPEFLTYFQNEAQLEKSRLLSDRFSAERPKGSFSTLEIQRTEQGDSAMYLCASSLGTSGRFNNEQFFGPGTRLTVL.

This clonotype appeared many times. The chain combines TRBV6-2 or TRBV6-3 with TRBJ2-1; unclear D gene. This CDR3 comprises 16 residues. The V and J ends lost 4 bases and 0 bases respectively, with 13 bases between them. Germline V gene sequence: CDR1 MNHEY, CDR2 SVGEGT. CDR3 protein: CASSSRIPSSYNEQFF. The CDR3 nucleotides read TGTGCCAGCAGTTCCAGGATCCCTAGCTCCTACAATGAGCAGTTCTTC.

With regard to this clonotype: A read error may produce the germline difference seen at one junction end. The V gene is TRBV6-1, the J gene TRBJ2-1, with D possibly being TRBD2 (6 bases). The CDR3 sequence is 15 residues long. From germline, CDR1 is MNHNS and CDR2 SASEGT. CDR3 nucleotides: TGTGCCAGCAGACCACCGGGGACTTGCTACAACGAGCAGTTCTTC. Amino acids: CASRPPGTCYNEQFF.

This clonotype showed up many times. The chain recombines TRBV6-2 or TRBV6-3 with TRBJ1-1; 9 bases are shared with TRBD1. The germline CDR1 and CDR2 sequences are MNHEY and SVGEGT. V was clipped by 5 bases and J by 4 bases; unmatched bases: 11. The CDR3 is 16 residues long. The chain's CDR3 is CASSRTGAIGGTEAFF. CDR3 nucleotide sequence: TGTGCCAGCAGTAGGACAGGGGCCATCGGAGGCACTGAAGCTTTCTTT.

The chain is built from TRBV24-1 and TRBJ1-1, with D maybe TRBD1 (6 bases). The germline V gene encodes CDR1 KGHDR and CDR2 SFDVKD. V was shortened by 4 bases and J by 5 bases, with 10 bases between the two germline ends. The CDR3 totals 13 residues. The CDR3 sequence is CATSEGGRTEAFF. Here the CDR3 DNA reads TGTGCCACCAGTGAGGGGGGCAGGACTGAAGCTTTCTTT.

This clonotype occurred many times. The chain recombines TRBV29-1 with TRBJ1-1; D not certain. Germline V lookup: CDR1 SQVTM, CDR2 ANQGSEA. Between the trimmed V and J ends, which lost 5 bases and 0 bases, there was a span of 16 bases. The CDR3 loop spans 15 amino acids. The CDR3, as DNA: TGCAGCGTTAAGAGGTTTGAGAGCCTGAACACTGAAGCTTTCTTT. Amino acid sequence: CSVKRFESLNTEAFF.

This clonotype was detected ten times or more. The gene calls are TRBV10-3 and TRBJ2-7; D not resolved. Trimming removed 7 bases from V and 2 bases from J, with 9 bases in between. The CDR3 consists of 12 residues. Germline V CDR1 and CDR2: ENHRY, SYGVKD. The DNA of the CDR3 is TGTGCCATCAAGCTGGGAACCTACGAGCAGTACTTC. As protein: CAIKLGTYEQYF.

Ten or more counts support this clonotype. CDR3 loop: CASSYILGREQYF. CDR3 coding DNA: TGTGCCAGCAGTTACATCCTAGGACGCGAGCAGTACTTC. V gene TRBV6-5 combines with J gene TRBJ2-7; D is unclear. The CDR3 length is 13 residues. Germline lookup yields CDR1 MNHEY and CDR2 SVGAGI. V lost 2 bases, J lost 6 bases, and 11 bases lay in between.

This clonotype was recorded at least ten times. The chain is built from TRBV24-1 and TRBJ2-7, with 7 bases identical to TRBD1. Per germline, CDR1 KGHDR and CDR2 SFDVKD. The junction had 8 bases not matched to a gene; V was cut back by 3 bases and J by 1 base. The CDR3 runs 16 residues. CDR3 coding DNA: TGTGCCACCAGTGATCTTACAGGGGTTTGGTCCTACGAGCAGTACTTC. Translated, it gives CATSDLTGVWSYEQYF.

This clonotype was seen many times. This rearrangement joins TRBV6-4 to TRBJ2-1; 13 bases align to TRBD2. After removal of 4 bases from V and 8 bases from J, the junction contained 20 bases not matched to a gene. Germline lookup yields CDR1 MRHNA and CDR2 SNTAGT. CDR3 size: 20 residues. The CDR3 spells CASSGTPLAGGPNIVDEQFF. As DNA, the CDR3 is TGTGCCAGCAGTGGGACCCCACTAGCGGGAGGGCCCAATATTGTAGATGAGCAGTTCTTC.

As to this clonotype: A much larger clone lies one base from this, so it may be a read error. This chain joins TRBV5-1 and TRBJ1-4; D uncertain. The CDR3 consists of 15 residues. Germline V gives CDR1 SGHRS, CDR2 YFSETQ. CDR3 coding DNA: TGCGCCAGCAGCTTGGAAAGAGGAGGGAATGAAAAACTGGTTTTT. This encodes CASSLERGGNEKLVF.

The V call is TRBV10-3, the J call TRBJ2-3, with 8 bases identical to TRBD1. Trimming removed 7 bases from V and 4 bases from J; junction bases left unmatched: 7. The CDR3 consists of 14 residues. CDR1 is ENHRY and CDR2 is SYGVKD in the germline V gene. In DNA, the CDR3 is TGTGCCATCACGAGGCAGGGGGCCTCAGATACGCAGTATTTT. Translation gives CAITRQGASDTQYF.

There are many counts of this clonotype. This sequence joins TRBV5-6 and TRBJ2-1; D remains unclear. CDR1 and CDR2 from the germline V gene are SGHDT and YYEEEE. The CDR3 runs 14 residues. V lost 2 bases, J lost 0 bases, and 6 bases lay in between. The CDR3 is CASSLVPSYNEQFF. CDR3 bases: TGTGCCAGCAGCTTAGTACCCTCCTACAATGAGCAGTTCTTC.

This clonotype was detected ten times or more. The V call is TRBV27, the J call TRBJ2-1, with D possibly TRBD1 on 5 matching bases. The germline V gene encodes CDR1 MNHEY and CDR2 SMNVEV (reference sequence). There are 17 residues in the CDR3. Trimming took 0 bases from V and 0 from J, leaving 12 bases between them. The CDR3 DNA follows: TGTGCCAGCAGTTTATCGTTCAGGGTGAGCTCCTACAATGAGCAGTTCTTC. Protein sequence: CASSLSFRVSSYNEQFF.

This clonotype was observed many times. CDR3 sequence: CASNRGLEQYF. The CDR3 DNA reads TGTGCCAGCAATCGGGGGTTAGAGCAGTACTTC. J is TRBJ2-7 and V is TRBV27, with D perhaps matching TRBD2 (6 bases). This CDR3 contains 11 residues. The ends were cut back, 7 bases at V and 7 bases at J, with 11 bases in the middle. Germline lookup yields CDR1 MNHEY and CDR2 SMNVEV (reference sequence).

This clonotype turned up a few times. The chain is built from TRBV2 and TRBJ1-5, with 8 bases matching TRBD1. The CDR3 length is 14 residues. The V segment lost 6 bases and the J segment 7 bases; nucleotides outside the gene matches: 8. Germline values: CDR1 SNHLY, CDR2 FYNNEI. The CDR3 nucleotides are TGTGCCAGCAGACCCGGACAGGGACGGCAGCCCCAGCATTTT. This gives the protein CASRPGQGRQPQHF.

This clonotype was observed many times. The gene calls are TRBV15 and TRBJ2-1; 8 nucleotides match TRBD1. V dropped 3 bases and J dropped 5; count of bases not matched to a gene: 12. Germline CDR1 LNHNV, CDR2 YYDKDF (reference sequence). The CDR3 is 17 residues long. The CDR3 nucleotides are TGTGCCACCAGCAGTCCAGGGGGCGGAGGCACCCACAATGAGCAGTTCTTC. Amino acid sequence: CATSSPGGGGTHNEQFF.

There are many counts of this clonotype. The chain employs TRBV12-3 or TRBV12-4 and TRBJ1-1; tentative D call: TRBD1 (6 bases). The CDR3 spans 13 residues. Trimming cost V 5 bases and J 4 bases, with 11 bases left between them. DNA of the CDR3: TGTGCCAGCAGTAGGGGGAGTGCCACTGAAGCTTTCTTT. This encodes CASSRGSATEAFF.

On this clonotype itself: A much larger clone differs by one base, so this may be a read error. V usage is TRBV20-1 and J usage is TRBJ2-4; D possibly matches TRBD1 or TRBD2 (5 bases each). CDR1 and CDR2 from the germline V gene are DFQATT and SNEGSKA (reference sequence). CDR3 length: 16 amino acids. The chain's CDR3 is CSAKRGPELAKNVQYF. CDR3 DNA: TGCAGTGCAAAGAGGGGCCCCGAGTTGGCCAAAAACGTTCAGTACTTC.

This clonotype was observed at least ten times. The chain joins TRBV20-1 to TRBJ2-7; D is unresolved. This CDR3 has 14 residues. With 1 base removed from V and 4 bases from J, the gap between germline ends came to 14 bases. CDR1 DFQATT and CDR2 SNEGSKA come from the germline V gene (reference sequence). This CDR3 is CSARARERAYEQYF. Here the CDR3 DNA reads TGCAGTGCTAGAGCGCGAGAGAGAGCTTACGAGCAGTACTTC.

This clonotype appeared many times. The V call is TRBV20-1, the J call TRBJ1-5, with D perhaps matching TRBD1 (5 bases). Germline lookup yields CDR1 DFQATT and CDR2 SNEGSKA (reference sequence). This CDR3 has 14 amino acids. Trimming removed 4 bases from V and 7 bases from J, with 17 bases in between. In nucleotides, the CDR3 is TGCAGTGCTAAACCCCAAGGAGGGGTACAGCCCCAGCATTTT. Protein: CSAKPQGGVQPQHF.

This clonotype was counted at least ten times. J is TRBJ2-1 and V is TRBV29-1, with D unclear. CDR1 SQVTM and CDR2 ANQGSEA come from the germline V gene. Trimming shortened V by 1 base and J by 7 bases, and 14 bases separated the two germline ends. The CDR3 covers 14 residues. CDR3 amino acids: CSVEGKTVENEQFF. Written as DNA, the CDR3 is TGCAGCGTTGAAGGGAAAACCGTCGAAAATGAGCAGTTCTTC.

This clonotype was observed a handful of times. A much bigger clone sits one base away, suggesting this may be a read error. The chain is built from TRBV4-1 and TRBJ2-5; 10 nucleotides match TRBD2. The CDR3 has 17 residues. Germline assignment: CDR1 MGHRA and CDR2 YSYEKL. The CDR3 DNA sequence: TGCGCCAGCAGCCAAGGGAGGGGACTAGCGATGCAAGAGCCCCAGTACTTC. It is translated as CASSQGRGLAMQEPQYF.

The chain recombines TRBV20-1 with TRBJ1-5, with D tentatively TRBD1 (5 bases). From germline, CDR1 is DFQATT and CDR2 SNEGSKA (reference sequence). The CDR3 sequence is 15 residues long. V was trimmed by 3 bases and J by 2 bases, leaving 14 bases between them. As DNA, the CDR3 is TGCAGTGCTAGGCCCGTGGGGGACCGCAATCAGCCCCAGCATTTT. Its translation is CSARPVGDRNQPQHF.

This clonotype was found many times. V usage is TRBV29-1 and J usage is TRBJ2-1, with TRBD2 matching 15 bases. The CDR3 spans 13 residues. After removal of 6 bases from V and 9 bases from J, the junction contained 3 bases not matched to a gene. Germline V lookup: CDR1 SQVTM, CDR2 ANQGSEA. CDR3 DNA: TGCAGCGTCAGGACTAGCGGGAGGGCTGAGCAGTTCTTC. Translating gives CSVRTSGRAEQFF.

This clonotype was found many times. The chain combines TRBV10-3 with TRBJ2-3; D possibly uses TRBD1 or TRBD2 (5 bases each). CDR1 and CDR2 from the germline V gene are ENHRY and SYGVKD. The CDR3 length is 11 residues. V was shortened by 4 bases and J by 6 bases, with 5 bases between the two germline ends. CDR3 coding DNA: TGTGCCATCAGTGGGGGGGATACGCAGTATTTT. Protein: CAISGGDTQYF.

This clonotype was detected many times. The chain has TRBV29-1 and TRBJ2-1; D perhaps matches TRBD2 (6 bases). This CDR3 spans 14 amino acids. CDR1 is SQVTM and CDR2 is ANQGSEA in the germline V gene. Trimming took 2 bases from V and 4 from J, leaving 12 bases between them. This CDR3 is CSVETGTGYNEQFF. DNA for the CDR3: TGCAGCGTTGAAACCGGGACTGGGTACAATGAGCAGTTCTTC.

This clonotype was found many times. The chain combines TRBV5-1 with TRBJ2-5; D is undetermined. Germline CDR1 and CDR2: SGHRS and YFSETQ. This CDR3 contains 14 residues. Between the trimmed V and J ends, which lost 0 bases and 4 bases, there was a span of 10 bases. CDR3 sequence reads: CASSLAVGGETQYF. CDR3 bases: TGCGCCAGCAGCTTGGCCGTCGGCGGAGAGACCCAGTACTTC.

In this sample, this clonotype turned up many times. This chain uses TRBV10-3 with TRBJ1-1; 7 bases are a match to TRBD1. In germline, CDR1 is ENHRY, CDR2 SYGVKD. The CDR3 length is 13 residues. The J segment lost 6 bases and the V segment lost 4 bases, leaving 5 bases of the junction unmatched. The CDR3 coding sequence is TGTGCCATCAGTGTCGACAGGGTTGCTGAAGCTTTCTTT. It encodes CAISVDRVAEAFF.